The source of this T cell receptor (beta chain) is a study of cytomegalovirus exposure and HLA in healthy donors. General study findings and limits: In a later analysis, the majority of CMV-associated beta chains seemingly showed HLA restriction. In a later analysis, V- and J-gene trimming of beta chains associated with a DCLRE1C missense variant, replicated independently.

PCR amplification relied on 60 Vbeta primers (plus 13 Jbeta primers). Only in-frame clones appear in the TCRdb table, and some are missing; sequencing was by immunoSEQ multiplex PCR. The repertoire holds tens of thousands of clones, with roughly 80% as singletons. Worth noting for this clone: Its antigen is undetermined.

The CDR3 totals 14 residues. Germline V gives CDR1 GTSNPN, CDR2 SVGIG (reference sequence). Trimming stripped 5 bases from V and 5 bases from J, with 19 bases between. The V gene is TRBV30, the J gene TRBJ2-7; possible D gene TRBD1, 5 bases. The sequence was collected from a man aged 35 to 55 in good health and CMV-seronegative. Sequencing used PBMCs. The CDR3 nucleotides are TGTGCCTGGGCCGATTGGCAGGGTCTACACGAGCAGTACTTC. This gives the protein CAWADWQGLHEQYF.